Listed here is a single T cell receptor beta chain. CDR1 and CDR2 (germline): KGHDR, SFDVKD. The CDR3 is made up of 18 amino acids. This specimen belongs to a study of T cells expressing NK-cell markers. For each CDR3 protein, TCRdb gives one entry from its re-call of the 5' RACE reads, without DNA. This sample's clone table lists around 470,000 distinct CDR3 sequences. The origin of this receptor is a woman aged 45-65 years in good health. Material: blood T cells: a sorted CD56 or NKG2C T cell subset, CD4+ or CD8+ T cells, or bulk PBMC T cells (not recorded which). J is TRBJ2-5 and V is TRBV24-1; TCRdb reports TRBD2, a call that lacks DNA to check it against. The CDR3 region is CATSDLGTSGIKGETQYF.